This TCR beta chain was retrieved from a study of blood T cell repertoires in COVID-19. The wider study: Acute and convalescent COVID-19 samples came from the United States, Italy and Spain. In each case, the material was cDNA or gDNA derived from T cells, B-cell-depleted T cells, or PBMCs.

The table lists this clone with a count of one. Original data processing: Amplification from reference gene primers served as the basis for estimated nucleated cell counts. This table comes from immunoSEQ multiplex PCR, and its TCRdb copy is limited to in-frame clones, with some not included. That table furnishes V, J and clone size, whereas the DNA furnished D and trimming. The sample has roughly 100,000 clones, roughly 90% seen once. In germline, CDR1 is KGHDR, CDR2 SFDVKD. This CDR3 has 14 residues. V was shortened by 0 bases and J by 4 bases, with 8 bases between the two germline ends. The sequence derives from a woman aged 55-70 years with acute or convalescent COVID-19. Sequencing input: peripheral blood. This chain links TRBV24-1 with TRBJ1-2; no firm D call. Here the CDR3 DNA reads TGTGCCACCAGTGATTTGCACCGGGGCTATGGCTACACCTTC. This gives the protein CATSDLHRGYGYTF.